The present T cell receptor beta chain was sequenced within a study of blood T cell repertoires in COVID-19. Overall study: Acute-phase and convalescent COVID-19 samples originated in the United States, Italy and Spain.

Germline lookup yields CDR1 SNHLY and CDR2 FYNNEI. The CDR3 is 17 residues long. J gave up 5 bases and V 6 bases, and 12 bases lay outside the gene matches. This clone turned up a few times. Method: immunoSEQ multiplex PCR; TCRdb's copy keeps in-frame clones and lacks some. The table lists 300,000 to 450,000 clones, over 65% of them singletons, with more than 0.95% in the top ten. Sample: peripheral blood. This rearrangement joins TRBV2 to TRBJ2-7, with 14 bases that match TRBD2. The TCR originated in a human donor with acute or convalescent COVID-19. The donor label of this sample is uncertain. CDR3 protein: CASSFGFGTSGSHEQYF. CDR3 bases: TGTGCCAGCAGCTTTGGCTTCGGGACTAGCGGGAGCCACGAGCAGTACTTC.